The 17 T cell receptor beta chains below were found in one sample sequenced in a study of T cell changes during pregnancy in multiple sclerosis. Here immunoSEQ multiplex PCR was the method, and the copy in TCRdb shows in-frame clones only, minus some. The data hold roughly 52,000 clones, with under 95% observed a single time. This sample comprised CD8+ T cells from peripheral blood mononuclear cells, obtained in the third trimester of pregnancy. These TCRs come from a female donor with multiple sclerosis, enrolled in a pregnancy study.

The CDR3 loop reads CASSLSIPGGPYNEQFF. The CDR3 coding sequence is TGTGCCAGCAGTTTATCTATCCCGGGAGGGCCGTACAATGAGCAGTTCTTC. This chain links TRBV27 with TRBJ2-1; 8 nucleotides align to TRBD2. CDR1 is MNHEY, CDR2 SMNVEV, per germline (reference sequence). The CDR3 contains 17 residues. V shed 0 bases, J shed 4 bases, and the junction held 8 bases outside the gene matches.

CDR3 bases: TGTGCCAGCAGTTTTCCCGACAGGGGGGGGTTCTACGAGCAGTACTTC. Its translation is CASSFPDRGGFYEQYF. The V and J genes are TRBV28 and TRBJ2-7, with 9 bases matching TRBD1. Germline V CDR1 and CDR2: MDHEN, SYDVKM. V gave up 3 bases and J gave up 3 bases; unmatched junction bases: 9. The CDR3 extends over 16 amino acids.

The rearrangement uses TRBV11-2 and TRBJ2-7, with D unresolved. Trimming removed 1 base from V and 7 bases from J, with 5 bases in between. The CDR3 covers 11 residues. The germline gives CDR1 SGHAT, CDR2 FQNNGV. The CDR3 region has the DNA TGTGCCAGCAGCTTAGGAGTTGAGCAGTACTTC. It encodes CASSLGVEQYF. Using reference TRBV11-2 and TRBJ2-7 for the parts outside the CDR3, the full variable domain is EAGVAQSPRYKIIEKRQSVAFWCNPISGHATLYWYQQILGQGPKLLIQFQNNGVVDDSQLPKDRFSAERLKGVDSTLKIQPAKLEDSAVYLCASSLGVEQYFGPGTRLTVT.

The chain is built from TRBV29-1 and TRBJ2-7; 7 bases are shared with TRBD2. This CDR3 is built from 13 residues. The germline V gene has CDR1 SQVTM and CDR2 ANQGSEA. Trimming took 3 bases from V and 3 from J; bases not matched to a gene: 5. DNA of the CDR3: TGCAGCGTTGATGCGGGGGATGACTACGAGCAGTACTTC. Protein sequence: CSVDAGDDYEQYF.

This rearrangement joins TRBV5-4 to TRBJ2-7; tentative D call: TRBD1 (6 bases). The CDR3 contains 14 residues. V was cut by 4 bases and J by 0 bases, with 11 bases left in between. The germline V gene has CDR1 SGHNT and CDR2 YYREEE (reference sequence). The CDR3 loop is CASSHGQSSYEQYF. CDR3 DNA: TGTGCCAGCAGCCACGGACAGAGCTCCTACGAGCAGTACTTC.

This chain uses TRBV27 with TRBJ2-7; the match to TRBD1 covers 8 bases. Germline CDR1 and CDR2: MNHEY and SMNVEV (reference sequence). Unmatched junction bases numbered 3, after V lost 0 bases and J lost 2 bases. This CDR3 spans 15 amino acids. The CDR3 region is CASSLSGTGAYEQYF. The CDR3 DNA reads TGTGCCAGCAGTTTATCAGGGACAGGAGCCTACGAGCAGTACTTC.

This chain uses TRBV21-1 with TRBJ2-2; the D call in the table, TRBD2, was not verified against the DNA. TRBV21-1 is noted as a pseudogene. The CDR3 sequence is 16 residues long. The CDR3 sequence: CASARNFGPEGGELFF. The CDR3 DNA follows: TGTGCCAGCGCGCGGAACTTCGGGCCTGAGGGCGGGGAGCTGTTTTTT.

This clone has only one observation. The chain joins TRBV6-6 to TRBJ2-2, with D possibly being TRBD2 (5 bases). Germline V gives CDR1 MNHNY, CDR2 SVGAGI (reference sequence). The germline V and J ends were trimmed by 10 bases and 5 bases, with 11 bases remaining between them. This CDR3 is 12 amino acids long. DNA for the CDR3: TGTGCCACCGACCGGGGAACCGGGGAGCTGTTTTTT. It yields the protein CATDRGTGELFF.

The rearrangement links TRBV4-1 to TRBJ1-1, with D perhaps matching TRBD1 (6 bases). V lost 0 bases, J lost 10 bases, and 18 bases lay in between. The CDR3 length is 15 residues. In germline, CDR1 is MGHRA, CDR2 YSYEKL. This CDR3 reads CASSQDPMGQRGAFF. The CDR3 coding sequence is TGCGCCAGCAGCCAAGACCCAATGGGACAACGTGGAGCTTTCTTT.

The gene calls are TRBV14 and TRBJ1-1; D remains unclear. V was shortened by 6 bases and J by 3 bases, with 11 bases between the two germline ends. Germline loops: CDR1 SGHDN, CDR2 FVKESK. This CDR3 has 13 residues. As DNA, the CDR3 is TGTGCCAGCAGGAGCCAGGTTTACACTGAAGCTTTCTTT. The encoded protein is CASRSQVYTEAFF.

The V call is TRBV4-1, the J call TRBJ2-1, with 10 bases lining up with TRBD2. The CDR3 extends over 15 amino acids. V lost 4 bases and J lost 4; bases outside the gene matches: 4. The germline V gene has CDR1 MGHRA and CDR2 YSYEKL. CDR3 DNA: TGCGCCAGCAGCCCAACTAGCGGGGAGTACAATGAGCAGTTCTTC. Protein sequence: CASSPTSGEYNEQFF.

The chain is built from TRBV5-1 and TRBJ2-3, with TRBD2 matching over 14 bases. Trimming took 4 bases from V and 4 from J; bases not matched to a gene: 2. The CDR3 contains 15 residues. Germline CDR1 is SGHRS and CDR2 is YFSETQ. The CDR3 is CASSEGLAGADTQYF. Here the CDR3 DNA reads TGCGCCAGCAGCGAGGGACTAGCGGGAGCAGATACGCAGTATTTT.

The rearrangement uses TRBV5-1 and TRBJ2-1; a possible D gene is TRBD2 (7 bases). Per the germline V gene, CDR1 is SGHRS and CDR2 is YFSETQ. V was shortened by 7 bases and J by 0 bases, with 23 bases between the two germline ends. The CDR3 sequence is 18 residues long. CDR3 loop: CASAYPLAEGVSYNEQFF. As DNA, the CDR3 is TGCGCCAGCGCTTACCCTCTAGCGGAGGGGGTCTCCTACAATGAGCAGTTCTTC.

J is TRBJ2-1 and V is TRBV27, with TRBD2 matching over 7 bases. CDR1 and CDR2 (germline): MNHEY, SMNVEV (reference sequence). The CDR3 extends over 12 amino acids. The junction had 4 bases not matched to a gene; V was cut back by 8 bases and J by 6 bases. The chain's CDR3 is CASGLAANEQFF. CDR3 DNA sequence: TGTGCCAGCGGGCTAGCGGCCAATGAGCAGTTCTTC.

This clone appeared a single time. The chain has TRBV27 and TRBJ1-1; maybe TRBD1 (6 bases). This CDR3 has 13 amino acids. Trimming took off 6 bases at V and 4 bases at J, with 12 bases between the two ends. The germline CDR1 and CDR2 sequences are MNHEY and SMNVEV (reference sequence). The CDR3 DNA reads TGTGCCAGCAGCCCTGGACAGAGCACTGAAGCTTTCTTT. Encoded protein: CASSPGQSTEAFF.

V usage is TRBV10-3 and J usage is TRBJ2-7; TRBD2 matches at 9 bases. Germline loops: CDR1 ENHRY, CDR2 SYGVKD. The CDR3 is 16 amino acids. Trimming at V came to 7 bases and at J to 1 base, leaving 11 bases not matched to a gene. CDR3 protein: CAIMEDSGRSSYEQYF. The CDR3, as DNA: TGTGCCATCATGGAGGATAGCGGGAGATCTTCCTACGAGCAGTACTTC.

V gene TRBV7-9 combines with J gene TRBJ2-7; 8 nucleotides line up with TRBD2. Germline V gene sequence: CDR1 SEHNR, CDR2 FQNEAQ (reference sequence). CDR3 length: 16 amino acids. With 1 base clipped from V and 7 bases from J, the junction kept 12 bases outside the gene matches. The CDR3 sequence is CASSLEGTRYSEEQYF. CDR3 DNA sequence: TGTGCCAGCAGCTTAGAGGGGACTAGATATTCGGAGGAGCAGTACTTC.